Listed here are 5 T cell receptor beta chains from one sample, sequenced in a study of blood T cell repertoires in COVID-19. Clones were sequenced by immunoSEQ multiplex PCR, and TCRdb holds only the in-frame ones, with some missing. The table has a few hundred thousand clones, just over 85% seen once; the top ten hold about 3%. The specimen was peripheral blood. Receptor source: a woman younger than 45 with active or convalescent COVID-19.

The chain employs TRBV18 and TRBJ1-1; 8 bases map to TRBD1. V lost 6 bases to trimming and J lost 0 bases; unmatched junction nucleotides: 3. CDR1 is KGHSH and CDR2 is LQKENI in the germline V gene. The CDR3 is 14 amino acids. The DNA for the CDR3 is TGTGCCAGCTCCCTACAGGGGGTGAACACTGAAGCTTTCTTT. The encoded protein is CASSLQGVNTEAFF.

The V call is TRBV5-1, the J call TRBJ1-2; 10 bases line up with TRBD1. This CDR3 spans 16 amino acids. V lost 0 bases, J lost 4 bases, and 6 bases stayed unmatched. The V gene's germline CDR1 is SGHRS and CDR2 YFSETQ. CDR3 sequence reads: CASSLDDRGRPYGYTF. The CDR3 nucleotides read TGCGCCAGCAGCTTGGATGACAGGGGGCGTCCCTATGGCTACACCTTC.

In nucleotides, the CDR3 is TGTGCCAGCAGCCTCCATAGCCGATACGAGCAGTACTTC. Translated: CASSLHSRYEQYF. The V gene is TRBV27, the J gene TRBJ2-7, with D uncertain. V was shortened by 6 bases and J by 4 bases, with 13 bases between the two germline ends. The CDR3 extends over 13 amino acids. In germline, CDR1 is MNHEY, CDR2 SMNVEV (reference sequence).

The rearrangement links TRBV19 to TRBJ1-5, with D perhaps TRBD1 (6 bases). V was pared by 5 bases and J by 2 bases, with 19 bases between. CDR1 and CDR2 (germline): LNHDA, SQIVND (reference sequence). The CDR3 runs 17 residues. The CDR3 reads CASSATGMAVGNQPQHF. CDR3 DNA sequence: TGTGCCAGTAGTGCTACAGGGATGGCAGTGGGCAATCAGCCCCAGCATTTT. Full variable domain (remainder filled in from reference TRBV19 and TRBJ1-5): DGGITQSPKYLFRKEGQNVTLSCEQNLNHDAMYWYRQDPGQGLRLIYYSQIVNDFQKGDIAEGYSVSREKKESFPLTVTSAQKNPTAFYLCASSATGMAVGNQPQHFGDGTRLSIL.

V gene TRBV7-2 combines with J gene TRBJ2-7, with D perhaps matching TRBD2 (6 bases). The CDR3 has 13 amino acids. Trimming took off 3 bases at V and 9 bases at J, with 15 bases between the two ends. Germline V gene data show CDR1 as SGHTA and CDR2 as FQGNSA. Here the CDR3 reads CASSFGREVGQYF. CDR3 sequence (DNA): TGTGCCAGCAGCTTCGGCAGGGAGGTGGGGCAGTACTTC. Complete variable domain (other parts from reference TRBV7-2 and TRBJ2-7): GAGVSQSPSNKVTEKGKDVELRCDPISGHTALYWYRQSLGQGLEFLIYFQGNSAPDKSGLPSDRFSAERTGGSVSTLTIQRTQQEDSAVYLCASSFGREVGQYFGPGTRLTVT.